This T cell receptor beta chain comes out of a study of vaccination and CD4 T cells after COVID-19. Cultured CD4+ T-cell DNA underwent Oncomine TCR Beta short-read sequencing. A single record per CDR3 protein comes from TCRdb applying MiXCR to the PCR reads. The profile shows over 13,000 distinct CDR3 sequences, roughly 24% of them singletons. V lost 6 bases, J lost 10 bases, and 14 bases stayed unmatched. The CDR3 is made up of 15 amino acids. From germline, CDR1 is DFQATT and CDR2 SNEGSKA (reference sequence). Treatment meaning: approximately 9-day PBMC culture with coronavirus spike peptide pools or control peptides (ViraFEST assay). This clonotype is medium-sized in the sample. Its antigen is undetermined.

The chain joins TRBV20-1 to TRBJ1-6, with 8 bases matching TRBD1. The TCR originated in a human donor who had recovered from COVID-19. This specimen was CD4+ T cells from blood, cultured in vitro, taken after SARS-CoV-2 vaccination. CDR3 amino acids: CSALGRQGLESPLHF. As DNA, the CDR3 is TGCAGTGCGCTGGGGAGACAGGGGCTGGAATCACCCCTCCACTTT.